This record looks at one TCR beta chain sequence and its context. This entry is derived from a study of control samples from healthy donors and cancer patients. V lost 7 bases to trimming and J lost 0 bases, with 15 bases between them. The CDR3 has 15 amino acids. The germline CDR1 and CDR2 sequences are SEHNR and FQNEAQ (reference sequence). Sequencing used immunoSEQ multiplex PCR; TCRdb keeps in-frame clones, though not all of them. The sample holds 150,000 to 200,000 clones, around nine tenths seen once. The sample was blood. This clonotype was obtained from a woman aged 25 to 39 in good health. V usage is TRBV7-9 and J usage is TRBJ1-1; D is ambiguous. CDR3 nucleotide sequence: TGTGCCAGCACCTCCCCCACGGGCTTGAACACTGAAGCTTTCTTT. As protein: CASTSPTGLNTEAFF.